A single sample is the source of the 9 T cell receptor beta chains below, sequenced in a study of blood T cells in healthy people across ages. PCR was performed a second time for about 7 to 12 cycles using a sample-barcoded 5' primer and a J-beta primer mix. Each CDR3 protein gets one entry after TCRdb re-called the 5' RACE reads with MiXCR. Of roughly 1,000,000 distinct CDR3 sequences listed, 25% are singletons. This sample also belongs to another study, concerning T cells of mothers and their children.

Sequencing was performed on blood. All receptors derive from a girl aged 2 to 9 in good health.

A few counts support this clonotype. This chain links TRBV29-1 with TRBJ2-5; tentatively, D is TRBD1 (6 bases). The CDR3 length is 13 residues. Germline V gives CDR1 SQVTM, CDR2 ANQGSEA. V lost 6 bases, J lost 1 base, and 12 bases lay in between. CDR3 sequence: CSVVGGSQETQYF. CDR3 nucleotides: TGCAGCGTGGTTGGGGGCTCCCAAGAGACCCAGTACTTC.

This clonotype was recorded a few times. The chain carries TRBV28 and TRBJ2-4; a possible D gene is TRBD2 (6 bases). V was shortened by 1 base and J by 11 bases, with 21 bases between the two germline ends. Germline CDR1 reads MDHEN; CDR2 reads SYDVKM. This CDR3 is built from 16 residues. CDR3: CASSLYTSQALGVQYF. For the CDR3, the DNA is TGTGCCAGCAGTTTATATACTAGCCAGGCTCTAGGGGTTCAGTACTTC.

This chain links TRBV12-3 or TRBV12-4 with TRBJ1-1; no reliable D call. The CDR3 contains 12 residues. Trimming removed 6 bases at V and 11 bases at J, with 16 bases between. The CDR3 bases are TGTGCCAGCAGGGACTACCGTACGGACGCTTTCTTT. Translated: CASRDYRTDAFF.

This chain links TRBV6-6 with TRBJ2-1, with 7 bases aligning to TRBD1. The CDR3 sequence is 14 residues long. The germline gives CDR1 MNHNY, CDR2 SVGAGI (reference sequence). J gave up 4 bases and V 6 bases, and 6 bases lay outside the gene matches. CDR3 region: CASRGQGQYNEQFF. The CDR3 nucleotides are TGTGCCAGCAGGGGCCAGGGACAGTACAATGAGCAGTTCTTC.

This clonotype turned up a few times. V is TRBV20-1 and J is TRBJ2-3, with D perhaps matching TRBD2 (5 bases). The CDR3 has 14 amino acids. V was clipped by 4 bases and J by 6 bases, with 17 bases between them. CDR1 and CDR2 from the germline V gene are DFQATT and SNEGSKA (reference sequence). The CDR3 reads CSAKGGLKFDTQYF. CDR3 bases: TGCAGTGCTAAGGGTGGACTGAAGTTTGATACGCAGTATTTT.

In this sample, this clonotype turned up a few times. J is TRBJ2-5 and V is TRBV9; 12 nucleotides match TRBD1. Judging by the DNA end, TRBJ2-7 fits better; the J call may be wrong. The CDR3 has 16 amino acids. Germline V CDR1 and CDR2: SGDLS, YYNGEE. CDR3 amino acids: CASSGGLGTGGNEQYF. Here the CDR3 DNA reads TGTGCCAGCAGCGGAGGCTTGGGGACAGGGGGCAACGAGCAGTACTTC.

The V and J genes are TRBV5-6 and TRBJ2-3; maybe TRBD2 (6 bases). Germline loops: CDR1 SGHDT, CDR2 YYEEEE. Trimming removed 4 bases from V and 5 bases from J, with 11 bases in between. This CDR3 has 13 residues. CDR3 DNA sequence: TGTGCCAGCAGCCCATCGGGGGTAGATACGCAGTATTTT. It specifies CASSPSGVDTQYF.

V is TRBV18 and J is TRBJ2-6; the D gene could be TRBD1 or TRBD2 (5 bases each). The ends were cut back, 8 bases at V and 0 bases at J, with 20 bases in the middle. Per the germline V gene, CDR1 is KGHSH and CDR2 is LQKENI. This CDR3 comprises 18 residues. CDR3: CASTSRLGPSSGANVLTF. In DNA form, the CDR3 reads TGTGCCAGCACTTCTCGGCTGGGACCAAGCTCTGGGGCCAACGTCCTGACTTTC.

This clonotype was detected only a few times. The CDR3 DNA follows: TGCGCCAGCAGTAGGGCTAGCGGGTCCAACAATGAGCAGTTCTTC. This codes for CASSRASGSNNEQFF. V is TRBV4-1 and J is TRBJ2-1; 8 bases line up with TRBD2. V shed 6 bases and J 5 bases; nucleotides not matched to a gene: 9. Germline V gene lookup returns CDR1 MGHRA and CDR2 YSYEKL. The CDR3 sequence is 15 residues long.